This T cell receptor (beta chain) was sequenced during a study of human T cells and chemical hapten exposure. Trimming cost V 7 bases and J 6 bases, with 11 bases left between them. The CDR3 is 12 residues long. In TCRdb, the RACE reads were re-called with MiXCR into one record per CDR3 protein. The data hold tens of thousands of distinct CDR3 sequences, with about 3.5% observed a single time. Study outcomes and limitations: Counts of expanded TCRs at PT1 were positively correlated with patch test score.

This clonotype was found many times. The target antigen is unknown. Time point of the sample: patch test 2, 6 weeks after DPC sensitization. The treatment is: therapeutic diphenylcyclopropenone sensitization with weekly scalp DPC. The specimen was whole blood, collected in connection with sensitization to the hapten diphenylcyclopropenone (DPC). This rearrangement joins TRBV12-3 or TRBV12-4 to TRBJ2-3; D remains ambiguous. The source is a man aged 35-49 years with alopecia areata. Some clones in this sample may be carry-over from other donors' samples. As DNA, the CDR3 is TGTGCCAGCACTCAGCCGCAGGATACGCAGTATTTT. This sequence encodes CASTQPQDTQYF.